Only one count was recorded for the clone carrying this TCR beta chain. Its antigen is unidentified. 13 Jbeta primers and 60 Vbeta primers were used for the PCR. Produced via immunoSEQ multiplex PCR; TCRdb's table is partial and in-frame only. The data hold about 92,000 clones, with 65% to 85% observed a single time. The CDR3 contains 13 residues. The V gene's germline CDR1 is ENHRY and CDR2 SYGVKD. V lost 6 bases and J 4 bases, leaving 13 bases between the germline ends. The data were obtained in a study of cytomegalovirus exposure and HLA in healthy donors. Overall study: Tens of millions of unique TCRs from HLA-typed donors made up an early data release.

Whole-study results and caveats: In presence/absence analyses, roughly uniform sequencing depth across donors was assumed. A later analysis found TCR association rates differed by HLA locus, highest for DRB1 and lowest for HLA-C. The study dropped some indistinguishable V segments, TRBV6-2 and TRBV6-3 among them.

The sequenced material came from PBMCs. This clonotype originated in a girl aged 2 to 10 in good health and CMV-seropositive. The V call is TRBV10-3, the J call TRBJ2-7, with D uncertain. CDR3 nucleotides: TGTGCCATCAGGGAAACAAGCGCTTACGAGCAGTACTTC. It translates to CAIRETSAYEQYF.